Following are 30 T cell receptor beta chains from one sample sequenced in a study of OX40 agonist ivuxolimab in advanced cancers. The assay was immunoSEQ multiplex PCR, and TCRdb's table has in-frame clones only and misses some. The data show over 35,000 clones, with around 89% seen just once and less than 0.65% held by the top ten. The sequencing used CD4+ or CD8+ T cells sorted from blood, collected in a trial of the OX40 agonist ivuxolimab. These receptors originate from an adult with an advanced solid tumor such as melanoma, head and neck, liver or kidney cancer.

The chain is built from TRBV11-3 and TRBJ2-3; TRBD1 is a possible D gene (7 bases). The V end lost 0 bases, the J end lost 1 base, and 11 bases lay between the germline ends. Germline-derived CDR1 and CDR2 are SGHNT and YENEEA. The CDR3 is 16 amino acids. This chain's CDR3 is CASSLDRGTGTDTQYF. The CDR3 DNA reads as TGTGCCAGCAGCTTAGATCGGGGGACAGGCACAGATACGCAGTATTTT.

V usage is TRBV4-3 and J usage is TRBJ2-2; maybe TRBD2 (7 bases). The germline CDR1 and CDR2 sequences are LGHNA and YSLEER. This CDR3 contains 16 residues. Trimming removed 0 bases at V and 6 bases at J, with 14 bases between. The CDR3 bases are TGCGCCAGCAGCCAAGATAGGGGGAGGGGTCCCGGGGAGCTGTTTTTT. This gives the protein CASSQDRGRGPGELFF.

This chain links TRBV7-9 with TRBJ2-6; the D is unclear. The CDR3 has 15 amino acids. The germline V gene encodes CDR1 SEHNR and CDR2 FQNEAQ (reference sequence). Trimming took off 5 bases at V and 0 bases at J, with 8 bases between the two ends. The CDR3 nucleotides read TGTGCCAGCAGCCCTACTATCTCTGGGGCCAACGTCCTGACTTTC. It encodes CASSPTISGANVLTF.

The chain couples TRBV18 to TRBJ1-2; the match to TRBD1 covers 7 bases. The germline gives CDR1 KGHSH, CDR2 LQKENI. The ends lost 0 bases at V and 6 bases at J; junction bases unmatched: 7. The CDR3 sequence is 15 residues long. The CDR3 loop reads CASSPPAGGPNGYTF. CDR3 DNA sequence: TGTGCCAGCTCACCACCGGCAGGGGGACCCAATGGCTACACCTTC.

CDR3 DNA: TGTGCCAGCAGTGACGAGCCCACAAGGACAGATACGCAGTATTTT. This gives the protein CASSDEPTRTDTQYF. The chain uses TRBV6-4 and TRBJ2-3; D unclear. CDR1 is MRHNA and CDR2 is SNTAGT in the germline V gene. V was trimmed by 2 bases and J by 3 bases, leaving 12 bases between them. The CDR3 spans 15 residues.

The chain carries TRBV28 and TRBJ2-2; D not resolved. Looked up from germline, CDR1 is MDHEN and CDR2 is SYDVKM. Trimming took 5 bases from V and 1 from J, leaving 2 bases between them. This CDR3 spans 12 amino acids. CDR3 region: CASSENTGELFF. CDR3 in DNA: TGTGCCAGCAGTGAGAACACCGGGGAGCTGTTTTTT.

The chain couples TRBV27 to TRBJ2-7; perhaps D is TRBD1 or TRBD2 (5 bases each). Trimming stripped 7 bases from V and 2 bases from J, with 15 bases between. CDR1 and CDR2 (germline): MNHEY, SMNVEV (reference sequence). This CDR3 has 14 residues. CDR3 residues: CASTRRGRAYEQYF. The CDR3 DNA sequence: TGTGCCAGCACCCGCCGGGGCAGAGCCTACGAGCAGTACTTC.

This chain joins TRBV18 and TRBJ1-3; 9 bases line up with TRBD1. The V and J ends lost 3 bases and 8 bases, in that order; junction bases with no gene match: 5. This CDR3 contains 14 residues. Germline CDR1 is KGHSH and CDR2 is LQKENI. CDR3 in DNA: TGTGCCAGCTCACCCGGGACAGGGACGGACACCATATATTTT. It yields the protein CASSPGTGTDTIYF.

V usage is TRBV2 and J usage is TRBJ1-5; unclear D gene. CDR1 is SNHLY and CDR2 is FYNNEI in the germline V gene. This CDR3 spans 12 amino acids. Trimming left V 6 bases short and J 3 bases short, with 6 bases between. DNA for the CDR3: TGTGCCAGCAGGGCAACCAATCAGCCCCAGCATTTT. Translating it yields CASRATNQPQHF.

The chain recombines TRBV11-2 with TRBJ1-1, with D possibly TRBD1 on 6 matching bases. The germline V gene encodes CDR1 SGHAT and CDR2 FQNNGV. CDR3 length: 17 amino acids. V lost 3 bases, J lost 2 bases, and 19 bases lay in between. The CDR3 sequence: CASSFSYTRTANTEAFF. In DNA, the CDR3 is TGTGCCAGCAGCTTCTCTTATACACGGACAGCCAACACTGAAGCTTTCTTT.

This chain's CDR3 is CASSLEGDGELFF. Here the CDR3 DNA reads TGTGCCAGCAGCTTAGAGGGCGACGGGGAGCTGTTTTTT. The chain carries TRBV11-3 and TRBJ2-2; D is undetermined. The CDR3 runs to 13 residues. The ends were cut back, 0 bases at V and 7 bases at J, with 6 bases in the middle. Per the germline V gene, CDR1 is SGHNT and CDR2 is YENEEA.

V and J are TRBV7-2 and TRBJ1-3; 8 nucleotides match TRBD1. CDR3 length: 16 residues. Germline loops: CDR1 SGHTA, CDR2 FQGNSA. J lost 0 bases, V lost 4 bases, and 5 bases had no gene match. This CDR3 is CASSYRQGISGNTIYF. For the CDR3, the DNA is TGTGCCAGCAGCTACCGACAGGGGATCTCTGGAAACACCATATATTTT.

The chain has TRBV13 and TRBJ1-3; D not certain. V lost 3 bases to trimming and J lost 4 bases, with 4 bases between them. Per the germline V gene, CDR1 is PRHDT and CDR2 is FYEKMQ (reference sequence). The CDR3 runs 12 residues. The CDR3 nucleotides read TGTGCCAGCAGCTTTTCGGGAAACACCATATATTTT. It codes for CASSFSGNTIYF.

The chain recombines TRBV10-3 with TRBJ1-2; 10 positions agree with TRBD1. CDR1 ENHRY and CDR2 SYGVKD come from the germline V gene. CDR3 length: 14 residues. V gave up 6 bases and J gave up 3 bases; unmatched junction bases: 4. CDR3 bases: TGTGCCATCAGCCCCGGGACAGGGGACTATGGCTACACCTTC. This gives the protein CAISPGTGDYGYTF.

The V and J genes are TRBV10-3 and TRBJ1-4; TRBD1 matches 7 bases. V was pared by 2 bases and J by 8 bases, with 11 bases of the junction left unmatched. The CDR3 spans 16 residues. Germline V gives CDR1 ENHRY, CDR2 SYGVKD. Here the CDR3 reads CAISEGSGQTGEKLFF. CDR3 coding DNA: TGTGCCATCAGTGAGGGTTCGGGACAGACCGGGGAAAAACTGTTTTTT.

This chain links TRBV6-1 with TRBJ2-4; 7 nucleotides agree with TRBD2. After removal of 2 bases from V and 7 bases from J, the junction contained 5 bases not matched to a gene. Germline V CDR1 and CDR2: MNHNS, SASEGT. The length of the CDR3 is 14 residues. The CDR3 coding sequence is TGTGCCAGCAGTGAATCGGGGGGAAGGAACATTCAGTACTTC. This codes for CASSESGGRNIQYF.

The chain has TRBV7-3 and TRBJ2-1; TRBD2 is a possible D gene (5 bases). The V end lost 3 bases, the J end lost 3 bases, and 12 bases lay between the germline ends. The CDR3 runs to 15 residues. Germline V gene sequence: CDR1 SGHTA, CDR2 FQGTGA. CDR3 protein: CASSLPTGSYNEQFF. In DNA, the CDR3 is TGTGCCAGCAGCTTGCCTACGGGGAGCTACAATGAGCAGTTCTTC.

This chain links TRBV29-1 with TRBJ2-7, with D perhaps matching TRBD1 (6 bases). The CDR3 spans 14 residues. V was shortened by 6 bases and J by 4 bases, with 19 bases between the two germline ends. In germline, CDR1 is SQVTM, CDR2 ANQGSEA. CDR3 in amino acids: CSVVSETGSYEQYF. CDR3 bases: TGCAGCGTGGTTTCCGAGACAGGTTCATACGAGCAGTACTTC.

The J gene is TRBJ2-1, the V gene TRBV4-2; a weak D match, TRBD2 (7 bases). This CDR3 has 21 residues. Germline V gives CDR1 LGHNA, CDR2 YNFKEQ. Trimming left V 1 base short and J 0 bases short, with 25 bases between. CDR3 protein: CASSQGAGARISVGSYNEQFF. For the CDR3, the DNA is TGTGCCAGCAGCCAAGGTGCGGGGGCCAGGATCAGTGTAGGCTCCTACAATGAGCAGTTCTTC.

The chain uses TRBV6-6 and TRBJ1-5, with D maybe TRBD1 (6 bases). The CDR3 extends over 16 amino acids. CDR1 and CDR2 from the germline V gene are MNHNY and SVGAGI (reference sequence). V lost 6 bases and J 7 bases, leaving 22 bases between the germline ends. The CDR3 nucleotides read TGTGCCAGCAGCCGGGGCGGGCGGCAGGGGAGGCAGCCCCAGCATTTT. It translates to CASSRGGRQGRQPQHF.

V is TRBV5-4 and J is TRBJ2-5; 9 bases agree with TRBD2. Looked up from germline, CDR1 is SGHNT and CDR2 is YYREEE (reference sequence). This CDR3 spans 14 amino acids. V trimming: 4 bases; J trimming: 4 bases; junction bases outside the gene matches: 5. CDR3 DNA: TGTGCCAGCAGCCGCGCGGGGGGGAGAGAGACCCAGTACTTC. It specifies CASSRAGGRETQYF.

This chain links TRBV19 with TRBJ1-1; tentatively, D is TRBD1 (5 bases). Germline values: CDR1 LNHDA, CDR2 SQIVND (reference sequence). Trimming left V 8 bases short and J 1 base short, with 20 bases between. This CDR3 is 16 amino acids long. CDR3 loop: CASSRGGLLRNTEAFF. As DNA, the CDR3 is TGTGCCAGTTCCCGTGGGGGACTGCTTAGGAACACTGAAGCTTTCTTT.

The chain carries TRBV4-1 and TRBJ2-7, with 7 bases aligning to TRBD1. Germline values: CDR1 MGHRA, CDR2 YSYEKL. The CDR3 extends over 17 amino acids. The trim removed 1 base at V and 2 bases at J, leaving 11 bases unmatched. The CDR3 spells CASSQVIPGTVTYEQYF. CDR3 DNA sequence: TGCGCCAGCAGCCAAGTTATACCCGGGACAGTTACCTACGAGCAGTACTTC.

The chain has TRBV6-5 and TRBJ1-1, with unresolved D. CDR1 and CDR2 (germline): MNHEY, SVGAGI. The CDR3 is 13 residues long. Trimming removed 0 bases from V and 6 bases from J, with 8 bases in between. CDR3 region: CASSYSRLSEAFF. In nucleotides, the CDR3 is TGTGCCAGCAGTTACTCGAGGCTTTCTGAAGCTTTCTTT.

The chain recombines TRBV9 with TRBJ2-1, with 8 bases fitting TRBD2. The J segment lost 3 bases and the V segment lost 3 bases, leaving 8 bases of the junction unmatched. Looked up from germline, CDR1 is SGDLS and CDR2 is YYNGEE. This CDR3 has 16 residues. The CDR3 is CASSGSGRGDYNEQFF. The CDR3 region has the DNA TGTGCCAGCAGCGGCTCCGGGCGGGGGGACTACAATGAGCAGTTCTTC. The variable domain in full, with the rest retrieved from reference TRBV9 and TRBJ2-1, is DSGVTQTPKHLITATGQRVTLRCSPRSGDLSVYWYQQSLDQGLQFLIQYYNGEERAKGNILERFSAQQFPDLHSELNLSSLELGDSALYFCASSGSGRGDYNEQFFGPGTRLTVL.

CDR3 bases: TGTGCCAGCAGTTTCCACCCGGGACAGGGAAAAGAGACCCAGTACTTC. This encodes CASSFHPGQGKETQYF. The rearrangement uses TRBV27 and TRBJ2-5; 9 bases are a match to TRBD1. Germline assignment: CDR1 MNHEY and CDR2 SMNVEV (reference sequence). The CDR3 length is 16 residues. Losses at the gene ends were 3 bases for V and 3 bases for J; bases not matched to a gene: 8.

This rearrangement joins TRBV2 to TRBJ1-3; D ambiguous. The CDR3 consists of 15 residues. The germline V gene encodes CDR1 SNHLY and CDR2 FYNNEI. The V gene lost 7 bases and the J gene lost 1 base, with 14 bases spanning the gap. CDR3 DNA sequence: TGTGCCAGCACCTCCCAACGGGGTTCTGGAAACACCATATATTTT. The encoded protein is CASTSQRGSGNTIYF. The full variable domain, in which reference TRBV2 and TRBJ1-3 provide the parts outside the CDR3, is EPEVTQTPSHQVTQMGQEVILRCVPISNHLYFYWYRQILGQKVEFLVSFYNNEISEKSEIFDDQFSVERPDGSNFTLKIRSTKLEDSAMYFCASTSQRGSGNTIYFGEGSWLTVV.

The genes are TRBV5-4 and TRBJ1-6; D not resolved. The V end was cut by 5 bases, the J end by 2 bases, with 5 bases between. Germline values: CDR1 SGHNT, CDR2 YYREEE (reference sequence). The CDR3 extends over 13 amino acids. The CDR3 DNA reads as TGTGCCAGCAGAACAGCCTATAATTCACCCCTCCACTTT. Translation gives CASRTAYNSPLHF.

The genes are TRBV25-1 and TRBJ2-1, with 9 positions matching TRBD1. This CDR3 has 16 amino acids. Per the germline V gene, CDR1 is MGHDK and CDR2 is SYGVNS. J gave up 8 bases and V 3 bases, and 11 bases lay outside the gene matches. CDR3 in DNA: TGTGCCAGCAGTGATCAAACAGACAGGGGGAGGGATGAGCAGTTCTTC. This translates into CASSDQTDRGRDEQFF.

This clone was seen once. V and J are TRBV7-2 and TRBJ1-5; D call uncertain. From germline, CDR1 is SGHTA and CDR2 FQGNSA. V lost 1 base, J lost 2 bases, and 9 bases lay in between. This CDR3 has 15 amino acids. The chain's CDR3 is CASSLGGLGNQPQHF. DNA for the CDR3: TGTGCCAGCAGCTTAGGGGGTCTAGGCAATCAGCCCCAGCATTTT. Supplemented by reference TRBV7-2 and TRBJ1-5, the full variable domain reads GAGVSQSPSNKVTEKGKDVELRCDPISGHTALYWYRQSLGQGLEFLIYFQGNSAPDKSGLPSDRFSAERTGGSVSTLTIQRTQQEDSAVYLCASSLGGLGNQPQHFGDGTRLSIL.